The 27 T cell receptor beta chains below were found in one sample sequenced in a study of cytomegalovirus exposure and HLA in healthy donors (dated by TCRdb to 2017 to 2019). Library preparation employed the immunoSEQ multiplex PCR assay. For the multiplex PCR, a mixture combining 60 forward primers for TCR Vbeta segments and 13 reverse primers for TCR Jbeta segments was used. TCRdb carries this immuneACCESS record with in-frame sequences only. Its versions omit some clonotypes, under half of them owing to an unresolved V gene in the studies checked, with the rest unexplained. This sample has about 170,000 clones in its table, and around 80% of those were observed once. Over 1.2% of the sample comes from the top ten. Sample: PBMCs. The receptors shown here come from a girl under 18 in good health and CMV-seropositive.

As to this clone: A read error may produce the germline difference seen at one junction end. The chain uses TRBV7-7 and TRBJ2-3, with TRBD2 identical over 11 bases. The CDR3 extends over 15 amino acids. Germline lookup yields CDR1 SSHAT and CDR2 FNYEAQ (reference sequence). Here the CDR3 DNA reads TGTGCTAGCAGTCTTAGCGGGGGGGCCGCAGATACGCAGTATTTT. Translated: CASSLSGGAADTQYF.

V usage is TRBV4-1 and J usage is TRBJ1-3; TRBD1 might be the D (6 bases). With 4 bases removed from V and 11 bases from J, the gap between germline ends came to 27 bases. CDR3 length equals 17 residues. In germline, CDR1 is MGHRA, CDR2 YSYEKL. The CDR3 is CASSRTSTGTSLSAIYF. Here the CDR3 DNA reads TGCGCCAGCAGCCGCACCTCCACCGGGACATCTTTGTCGGCCATATATTTT.

V and J are TRBV28 and TRBJ1-3; D gene ambiguous. Germline-derived CDR1 and CDR2 are MDHEN and SYDVKM. Trimming stripped 5 bases from V and 8 bases from J, with 19 bases between. This CDR3 is 15 amino acids long. Written as DNA, the CDR3 is TGTGCCAGCAGTCCGCGGGAGTATCGCGGGCACACCATATATTTT. It specifies CASSPREYRGHTIYF.

The CDR3 nucleotides are TGTGCCAGCAGCTCAGGACAGAGTTCCAACGTCCTGACTTTC. This encodes CASSSGQSSNVLTF. This rearrangement joins TRBV7-9 to TRBJ2-6; D is perhaps TRBD1 (6 bases). The V and J ends lost 4 bases and 8 bases respectively, with 12 bases between them. Germline V gene data show CDR1 as SEHNR and CDR2 as FQNEAQ (reference sequence). The CDR3 runs 14 residues.

Worth noting for this clone: The same CDR3 can be traced to other DNA sequences in this sample. This rearrangement joins TRBV4-3 to TRBJ1-1, with 11 nucleotides matching TRBD1. This CDR3 region has 15 residues. CDR1 and CDR2 from the germline V gene are LGHNA and YSLEER. The V and J ends lost 0 bases and 4 bases, in that order; junction bases with no gene match: 1. The CDR3 region is CASSQDGTGGTEAFF. CDR3 DNA sequence: TGCGCCAGCAGCCAAGACGGGACAGGGGGCACTGAAGCTTTCTTT.

This chain uses TRBV10-3 with TRBJ1-4; 8 positions agree with TRBD1. The CDR3 is made up of 14 amino acids. Unmatched junction bases numbered 2, after V lost 3 bases and J lost 5 bases. From germline, CDR1 is ENHRY and CDR2 SYGVKD. This CDR3 is CAISEDRGNEKLFF. DNA of the CDR3: TGTGCCATCAGTGAAGACAGGGGCAATGAAAAACTGTTTTTT.

DNA of the CDR3: TGTGCCAGCAGGATAACCACACGTCCCGAGCAGTACTTC. Translated, it gives CASRITTRPEQYF. V usage is TRBV21-1 and J usage is TRBJ2-7; the D call in the table, TRBD1, was not verified against the DNA. TRBV21-1 is marked as a pseudogene. This CDR3 contains 13 residues.

The rearrangement uses TRBV28 and TRBJ2-3; possible D gene TRBD1, 7 bases. The germline V gene has CDR1 MDHEN and CDR2 SYDVKM. The CDR3 consists of 15 residues. V lost 5 bases to trimming and J lost 6 bases, with 18 bases between them. CDR3 in DNA: TGTGCCAGCAGTCCCCGCGCCCAGGGGGGCGATACGCAGTATTTT. Protein product: CASSPRAQGGDTQYF.

This clone was detected a few times. The genes are TRBV19 and TRBJ2-7, with TRBD2 matching over 8 bases. The CDR3 runs to 16 residues. Germline values: CDR1 LNHDA, CDR2 SQIVND (reference sequence). Trimming took 6 bases from V and 4 from J; bases not matched to a gene: 14. The CDR3 is CASSLTRAGDRYEQYF. The CDR3 nucleotides read TGTGCCAGTAGCCTAACGAGAGCGGGAGATCGATACGAGCAGTACTTC. The entire variable domain, with the rest obtained from reference TRBV19 and TRBJ2-7, is as follows: DGGITQSPKYLFRKEGQNVTLSCEQNLNHDAMYWYRQDPGQGLRLIYYSQIVNDFQKGDIAEGYSVSREKKESFPLTVTSAQKNPTAFYLCASSLTRAGDRYEQYFGPGTRLTVT.

This chain links TRBV6-1 with TRBJ1-2, with TRBD1 matching over 7 bases. This CDR3 has 14 residues. V shed 4 bases and J 8 bases; nucleotides not matched to a gene: 10. The germline V gene encodes CDR1 MNHNS and CDR2 SASEGT. This CDR3 reads CASSVLRGTNGYTF. The CDR3 region has the DNA TGTGCCAGCAGTGTCCTCAGGGGGACGAACGGCTACACCTTC.

The chain carries TRBV28 and TRBJ1-5, with 12 positions matching TRBD1. Germline V CDR1 and CDR2: MDHEN, SYDVKM. Trimming at V came to 6 bases and at J to 5 bases, leaving 14 bases not matched to a gene. The CDR3 extends over 18 amino acids. The CDR3 loop reads CASSTGTGGGRGDQPQHF. The CDR3 DNA follows: TGTGCCAGCAGCACCGGGACAGGGGGCGGGCGCGGGGATCAGCCCCAGCATTTT.

The V and J genes are TRBV5-8 and TRBJ2-1, with TRBD2 as a possible D gene (5 bases). Germline V gene sequence: CDR1 SGHTS, CDR2 YDEGEE. The V and J ends lost 8 bases and 10 bases respectively, with 25 bases between them. This CDR3 has 15 residues. The CDR3 coding sequence is TGTGCCAGTGGCGAGGGAGTAGCAAGTACAATGGAGCAGTTCTTC. This gives the protein CASGEGVASTMEQFF.

This sequence joins TRBV9 and TRBJ2-2; TRBD1 agrees at 8 bases. The CDR3 has 15 residues. Germline V gene lookup returns CDR1 SGDLS and CDR2 YYNGEE. Trimming cost V 8 bases and J 5 bases; bases outside gene matches: 11. The CDR3 sequence: CASGAGTGWTGELFF. The CDR3 DNA reads TGTGCCAGTGGGGCCGGGACAGGATGGACCGGGGAGCTGTTTTTT.

The V call is TRBV10-1, the J call TRBJ2-1; a weak D match, TRBD1 (5 bases). V lost 3 bases and J lost 8, with 14 bases in between. The CDR3 has 14 residues. CDR1 and CDR2 (germline): WNHNN, SYGVQD (reference sequence). The CDR3 region has the DNA TGCGCCAGCAGTGATATTGGACAAGGCGATGAGCAGTTCTTC. This sequence encodes CASSDIGQGDEQFF.

This clone has a handful of counts. The rearrangement uses TRBV5-4 and TRBJ1-2; maybe TRBD1 (6 bases). V was shortened by 0 bases and J by 3 bases, with 9 bases between the two germline ends. Germline-derived CDR1 and CDR2 are SGHNT and YYREEE (reference sequence). CDR3 length: 14 amino acids. The DNA for the CDR3 is TGTGCCAGCAGCTTGGGGGGGCTAGACTATGGCTACACCTTC. Its translation is CASSLGGLDYGYTF.

This clone was counted between two and nine times. This chain connects TRBV7-2 to TRBJ2-2; a possible D gene is TRBD2 (5 bases). Germline V gene lookup returns CDR1 SGHTA and CDR2 FQGNSA. This CDR3 has 15 residues. V gave up 4 bases and J gave up 1 base, with 10 bases separating them. CDR3 sequence: CASSSDWENTGELFF. DNA of the CDR3: TGTGCCAGCAGCTCGGACTGGGAGAACACCGGGGAGCTGTTTTTT.

The rearrangement links TRBV28 to TRBJ2-1; D is perhaps TRBD2 (6 bases). CDR1 is MDHEN and CDR2 is SYDVKM in the germline V gene. Trimming removed 5 bases at V and 10 bases at J, with 15 bases between. The CDR3 covers 13 residues. The CDR3, as DNA: TGTGCCAGCAGTCAACCATTTGGGGGGGAGCAGTTCTTC. This codes for CASSQPFGGEQFF.

This chain links TRBV6-1 with TRBJ1-4; perhaps TRBD1 as D (6 bases). The V gene's germline CDR1 is MNHNS and CDR2 SASEGT. V was shortened by 3 bases and J by 6 bases, with 11 bases between the two germline ends. The CDR3 runs 14 residues. CDR3 DNA sequence: TGTGCCAGCAGTGACCAGCAGGGGTATGAAAAACTGTTTTTT. It encodes CASSDQQGYEKLFF.

The V gene is TRBV6-5, the J gene TRBJ1-5; D is perhaps TRBD1 (6 bases). The germline CDR1 and CDR2 sequences are MNHEY and SVGAGI. V was pared by 5 bases and J by 7 bases, with 12 bases between. The CDR3 is made up of 13 amino acids. The CDR3 sequence: CASSLGGDQPQHF. In DNA, the CDR3 is TGTGCCAGCAGTCTAGGGGGGGACCAGCCCCAGCATTTT.

This clone turned up a few times. This chain connects TRBV9 to TRBJ1-3; D is perhaps TRBD1 (6 bases). The CDR3 consists of 16 residues. V shed 3 bases and J shed 0 bases, with 13 bases lying between them. Germline CDR1 reads SGDLS; CDR2 reads YYNGEE. CDR3 nucleotides: TGTGCCAGCAGCGCCCGGACAGCGAGCTCTGGAAACACCATATATTTT. The encoded protein is CASSARTASSGNTIYF.

The count of this clone is one. Compared with germline, one end of the junction differs, possibly owing to a read error. The CDR3 sequence: CASSPSRGGRRYF. CDR3 sequence (DNA): TGTGCCAGCAGTCCTTCCCGGGGGGGCCGCCGGTATTTT. The rearrangement links TRBV28 to TRBJ1-5; perhaps TRBD1 as D (6 bases). CDR1 is MDHEN, CDR2 SYDVKM, per germline. This CDR3 has 13 amino acids.

This clone occurred once. The chain uses TRBV21-1 and TRBJ2-4; the table calls TRBD2, which could not be checked here. TRBV21-1 has pseudogene status. The CDR3 consists of 11 residues. The DNA for the CDR3 is TGTGCCAGCAGCAAGAGGGCGGTAAAGTACTTC. It encodes CASSKRAVKYF.

The chain couples TRBV6-5 to TRBJ1-1; 7 bases are shared with TRBD1. Germline V lookup: CDR1 MNHEY, CDR2 SVGAGI. V trimming: 2 bases; J trimming: 7 bases; junction bases outside the gene matches: 1. CDR3 length equals 12 residues. In nucleotides, the CDR3 is TGTGCCAGCAGTTACGGGGACAGTGAAGCTTTCTTT. Translation: CASSYGDSEAFF.

The V call is TRBV7-2, the J call TRBJ1-1, with no clear D. CDR3 size: 12 residues. V shed 1 base and J shed 7 bases, with 7 bases lying between them. Germline CDR1 SGHTA, CDR2 FQGNSA. The CDR3 sequence is CASSLVAGEAFF. Written as DNA, the CDR3 is TGTGCCAGCAGCTTAGTCGCAGGTGAAGCTTTCTTT. The full variable domain, completed using reference TRBV7-2 and TRBJ1-1, is GAGVSQSPSNKVTEKGKDVELRCDPISGHTALYWYRQSLGQGLEFLIYFQGNSAPDKSGLPSDRFSAERTGGSVSTLTIQRTQQEDSAVYLCASSLVAGEAFFGQGTRLTVV.

This clone is categorized as medium-sized. This chain joins TRBV2 and TRBJ1-2, with D possibly being TRBD1 (6 bases). CDR3 size: 13 residues. Looked up from germline, CDR1 is SNHLY and CDR2 is FYNNEI. The V gene lost 5 bases and the J gene lost 6 bases, with 13 bases spanning the gap. The CDR3 nucleotides read TGTGCCAGCAGTCAAGAGGCAGGGGATGGCTACACCTTC. It codes for CASSQEAGDGYTF.

CDR3 residues: CASNPGNQGNEKLFF. The CDR3 region has the DNA TGTGCCAGCAATCCAGGGAATCAAGGGAATGAAAAACTGTTTTTT. The chain couples TRBV5-6 to TRBJ1-4, with D maybe TRBD1 (5 bases). Germline V lookup: CDR1 SGHDT, CDR2 YYEEEE. Deletions cut 6 bases from V and 5 bases from J, with 17 bases between. The length of the CDR3 is 15 residues.

The V call is TRBV5-1, the J call TRBJ2-1; TRBD2 matches 7 bases. Per the germline V gene, CDR1 is SGHRS and CDR2 is YFSETQ. The CDR3 is made up of 18 amino acids. Losses at the gene ends were 4 bases for V and 9 bases for J; bases not matched to a gene: 22. This chain's CDR3 is CASSPGGSGGFPYGEQFF. The CDR3 region has the DNA TGCGCCAGCAGCCCGGGGGGTTCGGGAGGTTTCCCCTATGGTGAGCAGTTCTTC.